These 2 T cell receptor beta chains originate from one sample sequenced in a study of blood T cell repertoires in COVID-19. Repertoires were generated with immunoSEQ multiplex PCR, while TCRdb's copy carries only in-frame clones and drops some. The data show about 480,000 clones, approximately 90% seen once. Material: PBMCs or T cells enriched from blood (not recorded which). These receptors originate from a woman in her thirties or forties who had recovered from COVID-19.

The chain has TRBV5-1 and TRBJ1-2, with 10 positions matching TRBD1. Germline CDR1 SGHRS, CDR2 YFSETQ. The CDR3 is made up of 14 amino acids. Trimming at V came to 0 bases and at J to 9 bases, leaving 5 bases not matched to a gene. DNA for the CDR3: TGCGCCAGCAGCTTGGGGACAGGGGGACCTAGCTACACCTTC. Encoded protein: CASSLGTGGPSYTF. The full variable domain, in which reference TRBV5-1 and TRBJ1-2 provide the parts outside the CDR3, is KAGVTQTPRYLIKTRGQQVTLSCSPISGHRSVSWYQQTPGQGLQFLFEYFSETQRNKGNFPGRFSGRQFSNSRSEMNVSTLELGDSALYLCASSLGTGGPSYTFGSGTRLTVV.

The V call is TRBV4-3, the J call TRBJ2-2; possible D gene TRBD2, 6 bases. The CDR3 runs 19 residues. Trimming pared 2 bases from V and 3 bases from J, leaving 22 bases between. Germline-derived CDR1 and CDR2 are LGHNA and YSLEER. CDR3 sequence reads: CASSQWAVVASEYTGELFF. CDR3 coding DNA: TGCGCCAGCAGCCAATGGGCTGTGGTAGCTAGCGAGTACACCGGGGAGCTGTTTTTT.